Following are 13 T cell receptor beta chains from one sample sequenced in a study of technical replicates of blood from several donors. The protocol was immunoSEQ multiplex PCR, while the TCRdb copy is restricted to in-frame clones and leaves out a portion. The table lists some 8,000 clones, roughly 90% of them singletons, with over 10% in the top ten. Sample: PBMCs. The source of these receptors is a human donor in good health.

The genes are TRBV7-7 and TRBJ2-1; TRBD2 aligns across 8 bases. CDR1 is SSHAT and CDR2 is FNYEAQ in the germline V gene (reference sequence). The V gene end was trimmed by 5 bases and the J gene end by 7 bases; junction bases not matched to a gene: 4. The CDR3 has 13 amino acids. The CDR3 sequence: CASSQGLDNEQFF. The CDR3, as DNA: TGTGCCAGCAGCCAGGGACTAGATAATGAGCAGTTCTTC.

V is TRBV6-4 and J is TRBJ2-3; perhaps TRBD2 as D (6 bases). This CDR3 has 15 amino acids. Trimming shortened V by 6 bases and J by 2 bases, and 15 bases separated the two germline ends. The germline V gene has CDR1 MRHNA and CDR2 SNTAGT. The CDR3 DNA reads as TGTGCCAGCAGGGAGGGGCAGGCCGACACAGATACGCAGTATTTT. Its protein is CASREGQADTDTQYF.

The rearrangement joins TRBV7-9 to TRBJ2-1; 8 nucleotides align to TRBD1. The CDR3 has 15 residues. Germline V gene sequence: CDR1 SEHNR, CDR2 FQNEAQ (reference sequence). Trimming took 6 bases from V and 6 from J; bases not matched to a gene: 10. As DNA, the CDR3 is TGTGCCAGCAGTTCCCAGGGGGCGCTTCTCAATGAGCAGTTCTTC. As protein: CASSSQGALLNEQFF.

The V call is TRBV15, the J call TRBJ2-5; D perhaps matches TRBD1 (6 bases). CDR1 LNHNV and CDR2 YYDKDF come from the germline V gene (reference sequence). The CDR3 sequence is 13 residues long. Trimming removed 3 bases at V and 3 bases at J, with 8 bases between. The CDR3 nucleotides are TGTGCCACCAGCAGGGACAGTAAAGAGACCCAGTACTTC. It encodes CATSRDSKETQYF. The whole variable domain, filled in from reference TRBV15 and TRBJ2-5, reads DAMVIQNPRYQVTQFGKPVTLSCSQTLNHNVMYWYQQKSSQAPKLLFHYYDKDFNNEADTPDNFQSRRPNTSFCFLDIRSPGLGDTAMYLCATSRDSKETQYFGPGTRLLVL.

This clone has a single count. This chain links TRBV1 with TRBJ2-7; TRBD2 was called by the table and not checked on the DNA. TRBV1 is marked as a pseudogene. The CDR3 contains 15 residues. The CDR3 DNA follows: TGCACCAGCAGCCAAGAAGCTAGCGGGAGACACGAGCAGTACTTC. It is translated as CTSSQEASGRHEQYF.

CDR3 coding DNA: TGTGCCAGCAGTTTCCTAGCGGGAGCCGGGGAGCTGTTTTTT. Translated: CASSFLAGAGELFF. This sequence joins TRBV6-5 and TRBJ2-2; 10 positions agree with TRBD2. Germline assignment: CDR1 MNHEY and CDR2 SVGAGI. V lost 4 bases to trimming and J lost 6 bases; unmatched junction nucleotides: 2. The CDR3 spans 14 residues.

The chain carries TRBV10-2 and TRBJ2-1; 12 bases are shared with TRBD2. The CDR3 contains 15 residues. J gave up 7 bases and V 5 bases, and 6 bases lay outside the gene matches. The germline CDR1 and CDR2 sequences are WSHSY and SAAADI. The CDR3 sequence: CASSPTSGRSNEQFF. The CDR3 DNA sequence: TGCGCCAGCAGTCCAACTAGCGGGAGGAGTAATGAGCAGTTCTTC.

This clone occurred once. The V call is TRBV11-2, the J call TRBJ2-6, with D possibly being TRBD1 (6 bases). Between the trimmed V and J ends, which lost 2 bases and 1 base, there was a span of 18 bases. Germline CDR1 SGHAT, CDR2 FQNNGV. This CDR3 is 19 amino acids long. CDR3 loop: CASSLLPRTAVSGANVLTF. DNA of the CDR3: TGTGCCAGCAGCTTACTCCCCCGGACAGCCGTTTCTGGGGCCAACGTCCTGACTTTC.

The chain links TRBV6-5 to TRBJ1-2, with D possibly being TRBD1 (6 bases). V lost 6 bases, J lost 4 bases, and 15 bases lay in between. There are 14 residues in the CDR3. The V gene's germline CDR1 is MNHEY and CDR2 SVGAGI. This chain's CDR3 is CASSTTGFGYGYTF. DNA of the CDR3: TGTGCCAGCAGCACTACAGGGTTCGGCTATGGCTACACCTTC.

This chain links TRBV6-1 with TRBJ2-1, with D possibly TRBD2 on 5 matching bases. Germline CDR1 MNHNS, CDR2 SASEGT. V lost 3 bases to trimming and J lost 0 bases, with 12 bases between them. This CDR3 has 16 residues. CDR3 coding DNA: TGTGCCAGCAGTGAGGGGTACGCGGGCTCCTACAATGAGCAGTTCTTC. This encodes CASSEGYAGSYNEQFF.

CDR3 loop: CASSFMQGATTEAFF. In DNA, the CDR3 is TGCGCCAGCAGCTTTATGCAGGGGGCGACCACTGAAGCTTTCTTT. The chain has TRBV5-1 and TRBJ1-1; TRBD1 agrees at 8 bases. The CDR3 spans 15 residues. V shed 2 bases, J shed 4 bases, and the junction held 7 bases outside the gene matches. In germline, CDR1 is SGHRS, CDR2 YFSETQ.

V gene TRBV2 combines with J gene TRBJ2-1; 15 positions match TRBD2. The CDR3 runs 19 residues. V dropped 2 bases and J dropped 4; count of bases not matched to a gene: 9. Germline V gene lookup returns CDR1 SNHLY and CDR2 FYNNEI. CDR3 nucleotides: TGTGCCAGCAGTGAATACGGACTAGCGGGAGGGAATCTTTACAATGAGCAGTTCTTC. It codes for CASSEYGLAGGNLYNEQFF.

V is TRBV28 and J is TRBJ1-1, with TRBD1 identical over 8 bases. CDR1 is MDHEN and CDR2 is SYDVKM in the germline V gene. CDR3 size: 17 residues. The ends lost 3 bases at V and 1 base at J; junction bases unmatched: 10. The CDR3 reads CASSFLPGQEQNTEAFF. The CDR3 DNA reads as TGTGCCAGCAGTTTTCTACCGGGACAGGAGCAGAACACTGAAGCTTTCTTT.